One and the same sample provided the 3 T cell receptor beta chains below, sequenced in a study of blood T cell repertoires in COVID-19. The table came from immunoSEQ multiplex PCR; TCRdb's copy has only in-frame clones and leaves some out. The sample comprises fewer than 250,000 clones, 88% of which are singletons, and 1.5% to 2% rests with the top ten. The sample was peripheral blood. Source of these receptors: a man in his sixties or seventies with acute or convalescent COVID-19.

The gene calls are TRBV27 and TRBJ1-4; 8 positions agree with TRBD1. The CDR3 totals 17 residues. The J segment lost 7 bases and the V segment lost 2 bases, leaving 12 bases of the junction unmatched. Germline V gene data show CDR1 as MNHEY and CDR2 as SMNVEV (reference sequence). CDR3 residues: CASSLRSRTGRTEKLFF. CDR3 DNA sequence: TGTGCCAGCAGTTTACGTAGCCGGACAGGGCGGACTGAAAAACTGTTTTTT.

The chain's CDR3 is CASSQTGEGWETQYF. As DNA, the CDR3 is TGTGCCAGCAGCCAGACAGGGGAGGGTTGGGAGACCCAGTACTTC. The chain employs TRBV3-1 (or the pseudogene TRBV3-2) and TRBJ2-5, with a tentative D call TRBD1 (8 bases). The CDR3 spans 15 residues. Germline-derived CDR1 and CDR2 are LGHDT and YNNKEL (reference sequence). The V end lost 3 bases, the J end lost 5 bases, and 16 bases lay between the germline ends.

V and J are TRBV6-5 and TRBJ2-1, with TRBD2 matching over 7 bases. The trim removed 8 bases at V and 0 bases at J, leaving 4 bases unmatched. CDR1 and CDR2 from the germline V gene are MNHEY and SVGAGI. The CDR3 is made up of 14 amino acids. The CDR3 sequence is CASARDYSYNEQFF. The CDR3 DNA follows: TGTGCCAGCGCCCGGGACTACTCCTACAATGAGCAGTTCTTC.